This paragraph covers one T cell receptor beta chain sequence. The antigen is not known. This specimen belongs to a study of type 1 and type 2 diabetes patients. In the study overall: T cells were magnetically sorted from PBMCs as CD4+ or CD8+ subsets. Whole-study results and caveats: V and J gene usage correlated at 0.9 to 0.97 between type 2 diabetes and control samples. With limited T2D and control samples, some T1D-only expanded clones may not be T1D-specific.

Amplification started from genomic DNA. A primer set of 30 forward and 13 reverse primers amplified the CDR3. Each CDR3 protein is one row after TCRdb ran MiXCR on the multiplex PCR reads. The data contain some 250,000 distinct CDR3 sequences, 45% to 60% of them singletons. V lost 4 bases, J lost 4 bases, and 8 bases stayed unmatched. The CDR3 loop spans 17 amino acids. Germline CDR1 reads SGHRS; CDR2 reads YFSETQ. The source is a man between 18 and 35 years old with type 2 diabetes. The chain carries TRBV5-1 and TRBJ2-2; 12 nucleotides match TRBD2. Sequencing input: peripheral blood mononuclear cells (PBMCs). This CDR3 reads CASSPLAGGGSTGELFF. In DNA form, the CDR3 reads TGCGCCAGCAGCCCACTAGCGGGAGGAGGAAGCACCGGGGAGCTGTTTTTT.